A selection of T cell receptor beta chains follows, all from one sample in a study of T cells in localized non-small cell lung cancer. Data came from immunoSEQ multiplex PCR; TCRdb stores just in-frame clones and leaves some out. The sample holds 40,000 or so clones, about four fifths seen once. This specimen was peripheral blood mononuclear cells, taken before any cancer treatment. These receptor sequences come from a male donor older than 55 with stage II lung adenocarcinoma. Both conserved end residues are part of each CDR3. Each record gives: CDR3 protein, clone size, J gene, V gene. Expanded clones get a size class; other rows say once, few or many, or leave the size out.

CAGSLGSSDPARNYGYTF | - | TRBJ1-2 | TRBV5-1
CASSGAGNYEQYF | few | TRBJ2-7 | TRBV2
CASSQANLVAFDEQYF | - | TRBJ2-7 | TRBV4-1
CAARSGGAPNTGELFF | once | TRBJ2-2 | TRBV19
CASQTASGETQYF | - | TRBJ2-5 | TRBV5-1
CASSQSGAGGYTF | - | TRBJ1-2 | TRBV4-1
CAWSEVQGDTQYF | - | TRBJ2-3 | TRBV30
CASKSPGRTEAFF | - | TRBJ1-1 | TRBV28
CASSWTDNYGYTF | - | TRBJ1-2 | TRBV6-6
CASSPRETQYF | - | TRBJ2-5 | TRBV2
CASSLGAGGYNEQFF | - | TRBJ2-1 | TRBV5-4
CASSFKRGGNTEAFF | - | TRBJ1-1 | TRBV27
CASSPLDGNYGYTF | - | TRBJ1-2 | TRBV18
CASSISLGFTEAFF | once | TRBJ1-1 | TRBV19